The 4 T cell receptor beta chains reported below all come from one sample, sequenced in a study of cytomegalovirus exposure and HLA in healthy donors (dated by TCRdb to 2015 to 2018). The library was generated by the immunoSEQ multiplex PCR assay. For the multiplex PCR, a mixture combining 60 forward primers for TCR Vbeta segments and 13 reverse primers for TCR Jbeta segments was used. TCRdb obtained this table from immuneACCESS and retained in-frame rearrangements with V and J assigned. These tables miss some clones; where compared with another copy, unresolved V genes account for less than half of the shortfall, and the remainder is unexplained. For this sample there are about 140,000 clones; 65% to 80% appear just once. Roughly 1.7% of the sample rests with the top ten. What was sequenced was PBMCs. The receptors stem from a woman aged 25 to 39 in good health and CMV-seronegative.

This clone occurred a few times. The V gene is TRBV7-2, the J gene TRBJ2-3; no clear D gene. This CDR3 has 13 amino acids. Trimming pared 2 bases from V and 9 bases from J, leaving 12 bases between. Germline-derived CDR1 and CDR2 are SGHTA and FQGNSA. The CDR3 coding sequence is TGTGCCAGCAGCTTATCGACTTCTGAGACGCAGTATTTT. Protein product: CASSLSTSETQYF.

V and J are TRBV6-5 and TRBJ2-7; 7 positions agree with TRBD1. Germline CDR1 and CDR2: MNHEY and SVGAGI. J lost 3 bases, V lost 4 bases, and 9 bases had no gene match. The CDR3 is made up of 15 amino acids. CDR3 sequence (DNA): TGTGCCAGCAGTTTAGGACAGGCGGTGGGCTACGAGCAGTACGTC. This translates into CASSLGQAVGYEQYV.

CDR3 nucleotides: TGTGCCAGCAGCCAAGCCGGGACAGAGAACACTGAAGCTTTCTTT. This encodes CASSQAGTENTEAFF. The chain has TRBV16 and TRBJ1-1; 7 nucleotides match TRBD1. The CDR3 sequence is 15 residues long. The germline gives CDR1 KGHSY, CDR2 FQNENV. Unmatched junction bases numbered 4, after V lost 2 bases and J lost 1 base.

This clone showed up just once. The J gene is TRBJ2-5, the V gene TRBV23-1, with 10 bases identical to TRBD2. TRBV23-1 is designated an ORF whose function remains uncertain. V lost 8 bases to trimming and J lost 6 bases; unmatched junction nucleotides: 12. There are 15 residues in the CDR3. The CDR3 here is CASAPLAGACKTQYF. The CDR3 DNA follows: TGCGCCAGCGCCCCTCTAGCGGGAGCGTGTAAGACCCAGTACTTC.